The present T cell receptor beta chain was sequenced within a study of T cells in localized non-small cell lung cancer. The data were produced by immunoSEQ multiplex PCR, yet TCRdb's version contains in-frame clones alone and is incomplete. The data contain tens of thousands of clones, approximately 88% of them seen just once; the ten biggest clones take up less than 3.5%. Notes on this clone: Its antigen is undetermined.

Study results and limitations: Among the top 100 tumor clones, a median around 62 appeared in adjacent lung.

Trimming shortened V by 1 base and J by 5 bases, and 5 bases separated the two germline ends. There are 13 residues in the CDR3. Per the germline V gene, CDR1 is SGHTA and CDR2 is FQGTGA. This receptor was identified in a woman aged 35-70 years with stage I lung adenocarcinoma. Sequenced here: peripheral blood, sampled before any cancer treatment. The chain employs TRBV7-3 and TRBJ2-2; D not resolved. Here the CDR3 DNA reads TGTGCCAGCAGCTTAATTCCTACCGGGGAGCTGTTTTTT. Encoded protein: CASSLIPTGELFF.